The next 16 T cell receptor beta chains were all read from a single sample in a study of shared clonotypes between healthy human individuals. TCRdb's table, derived via immunoSEQ multiplex PCR, lists solely in-frame clones and lacks some. This sample has fewer than 2.5 million clones, with over 85% found just once. The sequenced sample consisted of naive CD4+ T cells from PBMCs. Sample subset: CD45RA+ positively selected. These receptors were obtained from a man aged 18 to 30 in good health. Some clones in this sample may be carry-over from other donors' samples.

The chain carries TRBV7-3 and TRBJ2-1; D possibly matches TRBD1 or TRBD2 (5 bases each). This CDR3 comprises 13 residues. From germline, CDR1 is SGHTA and CDR2 FQGTGA. V lost 6 bases, J lost 8 bases, and 14 bases lay in between. CDR3 residues: CASSLDSSDEQFF. The CDR3 DNA sequence: TGTGCCAGCAGTCTTGACAGTAGCGATGAGCAGTTCTTC.

This chain uses TRBV2 with TRBJ2-2; 9 bases align to TRBD2. The junction had 7 bases not matched to a gene; V was cut back by 5 bases and J by 3 bases. Germline CDR1 SNHLY, CDR2 FYNNEI. This CDR3 has 16 amino acids. The CDR3 nucleotides read TGTGCCAGCAGTCGGTGGGGACTAGCAGACACCGGGGAGCTGTTTTTT. This gives the protein CASSRWGLADTGELFF.

The chain carries TRBV4-3 and TRBJ2-3; D is possibly TRBD2 (6 bases). Germline loops: CDR1 LGHNA, CDR2 YSLEER. V was pared by 1 base and J by 4 bases, with 18 bases between. The CDR3 contains 17 residues. CDR3 DNA sequence: TGCGCCAGCAGCCAAGGTGCAGCCCCGGGAGATTCAGATACGCAGTATTTT. This sequence encodes CASSQGAAPGDSDTQYF.

This chain joins TRBV5-1 and TRBJ1-5; D is possibly TRBD1 (5 bases). Germline CDR1 SGHRS, CDR2 YFSETQ. The CDR3 consists of 13 residues. V shed 4 bases and J shed 7 bases, with 12 bases lying between them. CDR3 bases: TGCGCCAGCAGCGACCTCGGGGGGCAGCCCCAGCATTTT. This translates into CASSDLGGQPQHF.

The CDR3 nucleotides read TGTGCCACCAAAGGGACTAGCGGGATTTACGAGCAGTACTTC. Protein sequence: CATKGTSGIYEQYF. The chain links TRBV28 to TRBJ2-7, with 13 bases aligning to TRBD2. CDR1 is MDHEN and CDR2 is SYDVKM in the germline V gene. There are 14 residues in the CDR3. V trimming: 10 bases; J trimming: 4 bases; junction bases outside the gene matches: 7. The entire variable domain, with the rest obtained from reference TRBV28 and TRBJ2-7, is as follows: DVKVTQSSRYLVKRTGEKVFLECVQDMDHENMFWYRQDPGLGLRLIYFSYDVKMKEKGDIPEGYSVSREKKERFSLILESASTNQTSMYLCATKGTSGIYEQYFGPGTRLTVT.

This chain uses TRBV30 with TRBJ2-5; TRBD2 matches 13 bases. CDR3 length: 15 residues. Germline V gene data show CDR1 as GTSNPN and CDR2 as SVGIG (reference sequence). The ends lost 3 bases at V and 2 bases at J; junction bases unmatched: 3. CDR3 DNA sequence: TGTGCCTGGAGCGAGGGACTAGCGGGACAAGAGACCCAGTACTTC. Its translation is CAWSEGLAGQETQYF.

V gene TRBV11-2 combines with J gene TRBJ2-1; possible D gene TRBD1, 6 bases. Germline loops: CDR1 SGHAT, CDR2 FQNNGV. The ends were cut back, 5 bases at V and 3 bases at J, with 11 bases in the middle. The CDR3 spans 14 residues. As DNA, the CDR3 is TGTGCCAGCAGCGGGCAGGGGTTCTACAATGAGCAGTTCTTC. It codes for CASSGQGFYNEQFF.

The genes are TRBV5-5 and TRBJ2-1; 9 nucleotides agree with TRBD2. V lost 0 bases, J lost 1 base, and 11 bases stayed unmatched. The CDR3 is 19 amino acids. Germline V lookup: CDR1 SGHKS, CDR2 YYEKEE (reference sequence). CDR3 DNA sequence: TGTGCCAGCAGCTTGGCCCCATCTTCCACTAGCGGGTCCTACAATGAGCAGTTCTTC. Its protein is CASSLAPSSTSGSYNEQFF.

The rearrangement links TRBV2 to TRBJ1-1, with TRBD1 matching 7 bases. The CDR3 length is 15 residues. The V gene's germline CDR1 is SNHLY and CDR2 FYNNEI. The J segment lost 1 base and the V segment lost 6 bases, leaving 8 bases of the junction unmatched. This CDR3 reads CASSGGPGGNTEAFF. CDR3 in DNA: TGTGCCAGCAGCGGGGGCCCAGGGGGGAACACTGAAGCTTTCTTT. Variable domain in full (rest from reference TRBV2 and TRBJ1-1): EPEVTQTPSHQVTQMGQEVILRCVPISNHLYFYWYRQILGQKVEFLVSFYNNEISEKSEIFDDQFSVERPDGSNFTLKIRSTKLEDSAMYFCASSGGPGGNTEAFFGQGTRLTVV.

The genes are TRBV6-5 and TRBJ2-1, with D hard to call. This CDR3 region has 11 residues. The V gene lost 6 bases and the J gene lost 9 bases, with 9 bases spanning the gap. Germline CDR1 and CDR2: MNHEY and SVGAGI. CDR3 sequence: CASRNRLEQFF. The CDR3 DNA reads TGTGCCAGCAGGAACCGTCTTGAGCAGTTCTTC.

This chain joins TRBV14 and TRBJ2-1, with TRBD2 matching 9 bases. This CDR3 contains 16 residues. Germline V gives CDR1 SGHDN, CDR2 FVKESK. Trimming at V came to 1 base and at J to 4 bases, leaving 5 bases not matched to a gene. As DNA, the CDR3 is TGTGCCAGCAGCCAAGGCCGACTAGCGGATTACAATGAGCAGTTCTTC. Protein product: CASSQGRLADYNEQFF.

The J gene is TRBJ2-1, the V gene TRBV5-6; 8 bases fit TRBD2. The CDR3 consists of 14 residues. Germline CDR1 is SGHDT and CDR2 is YYEEEE. Trimming at V came to 8 bases and at J to 6 bases, leaving 10 bases not matched to a gene. The CDR3 region has the DNA TGTGCCAGTATTGGGAGCGGGAGAGGCAATGAGCAGTTCTTC. Protein: CASIGSGRGNEQFF.

The chain combines TRBV7-9 with TRBJ1-2, with 8 nucleotides matching TRBD1. This CDR3 is 18 amino acids long. Trimming at V came to 1 base and at J to 4 bases, leaving 14 bases not matched to a gene. Germline V gene sequence: CDR1 SEHNR, CDR2 FQNEAQ (reference sequence). Here the CDR3 reads CASSLVLGQGASTYGYTF. CDR3 DNA: TGTGCCAGCAGCTTAGTGCTGGGCCAGGGGGCTTCCACCTATGGCTACACCTTC.

The chain uses TRBV5-4 and TRBJ1-1; D unresolved. The V end lost 4 bases, the J end lost 2 bases, and 18 bases lay between the germline ends. The CDR3 consists of 16 residues. The germline V gene encodes CDR1 SGHNT and CDR2 YYREEE (reference sequence). In nucleotides, the CDR3 is TGTGCCAGCAGCCCACTGATATCGGGAAGAAACACTGAAGCTTTCTTT. Its translation: CASSPLISGRNTEAFF.

This clone was seen once. The V gene is TRBV30, the J gene TRBJ2-7, with D possibly being TRBD2 (5 bases). The CDR3 has 12 residues. Germline CDR1 and CDR2: GTSNPN and SVGIG (reference sequence). V was shortened by 1 base and J by 7 bases, with 11 bases between the two germline ends. The CDR3 region is CAWSGGIWEQYF. CDR3 in DNA: TGTGCCTGGAGTGGAGGGATTTGGGAGCAGTACTTC.

The chain joins TRBV6-5 to TRBJ2-7; D is possibly TRBD1 (6 bases). Germline-derived CDR1 and CDR2 are MNHEY and SVGAGI. CDR3 length equals 14 residues. Trimming removed 5 bases at V and 2 bases at J, with 13 bases between. The CDR3 region is CASSHSDSPYEQYF. CDR3 in DNA: TGTGCCAGCAGTCATTCGGACAGCCCCTACGAGCAGTACTTC.